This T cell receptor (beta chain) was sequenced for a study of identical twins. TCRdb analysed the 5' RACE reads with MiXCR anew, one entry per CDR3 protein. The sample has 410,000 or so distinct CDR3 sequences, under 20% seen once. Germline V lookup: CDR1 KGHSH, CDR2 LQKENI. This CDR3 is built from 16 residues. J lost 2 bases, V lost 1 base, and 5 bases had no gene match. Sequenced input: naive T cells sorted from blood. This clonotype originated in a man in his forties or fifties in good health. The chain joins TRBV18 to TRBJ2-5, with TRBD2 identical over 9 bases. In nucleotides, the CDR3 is TGTGCCAGCTCACCACGTATCCTAGCGGGGCAAGAGACCCAGTACTTC. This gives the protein CASSPRILAGQETQYF. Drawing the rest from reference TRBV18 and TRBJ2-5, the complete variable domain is NAGVMQNPRHLVRRRGQEARLRCSPMKGHSHVYWYRQLPEEGLKFMVYLQKENIIDESGMPKERFSAEFPKEGPSILRIQQVVRGDSAAYFCASSPRILAGQETQYFGPGTRLLVL.